The 30 T cell receptor beta chains listed next were all sequenced from one sample in a study of cytomegalovirus exposure and HLA in healthy donors. In the PCR, 60 Vbeta and 13 Jbeta primers were used. TCRdb's table, derived via immunoSEQ multiplex PCR, lists solely in-frame clones and lacks some. The sample records 110,000 or so clones, around 81% being singletons. The sequenced sample consisted of PBMCs. These receptors were obtained from a woman aged 35 to 49 in good health and CMV-seronegative.

The J gene is TRBJ1-3, the V gene TRBV7-2; 8 nucleotides agree with TRBD1. With 5 bases clipped from V and 1 base from J, the junction kept 4 bases outside the gene matches. Germline CDR1 reads SGHTA; CDR2 reads FQGNSA. The CDR3 sequence is 15 residues long. This CDR3 is CASSNQGASGNTIYF. The CDR3 region has the DNA TGTGCCAGCAGCAATCAGGGGGCTTCTGGAAACACCATATATTTT.

The rearrangement joins TRBV7-2 to TRBJ2-1, with 8 bases aligning to TRBD2. Germline CDR1 is SGHTA and CDR2 is FQGNSA. This CDR3 comprises 16 residues. With V trimmed by 1 base and J by 3 bases, 5 bases remained unmatched. The CDR3 region is CASSLGPGGHYNEQFF. The CDR3, as DNA: TGTGCCAGCAGCTTAGGTCCGGGGGGGCACTACAATGAGCAGTTCTTC.

This chain joins TRBV5-1 and TRBJ1-2, with D hard to call. Germline V lookup: CDR1 SGHRS, CDR2 YFSETQ. The CDR3 sequence is 14 residues long. With 4 bases removed from V and 5 bases from J, the gap between germline ends came to 15 bases. In nucleotides, the CDR3 is TGCGCCAGCAGCCCAGCGACGGATCTTTATGGCTACACCTTC. The encoded protein is CASSPATDLYGYTF.

The chain employs TRBV30 and TRBJ1-2; 7 positions match TRBD1. Germline assignment: CDR1 GTSNPN and CDR2 SVGIG (reference sequence). V shed 0 bases and J 4 bases; nucleotides not matched to a gene: 5. The CDR3 extends over 14 amino acids. CDR3 amino acids: CAWSVGGQLYGYTF. CDR3 nucleotides: TGTGCCTGGAGTGTAGGGGGACAGCTCTATGGCTACACCTTC.

This chain joins TRBV18 and TRBJ1-2; 7 nucleotides align to TRBD1. V lost 1 base, J lost 1 base, and 3 bases stayed unmatched. The CDR3 consists of 15 residues. In germline, CDR1 is KGHSH, CDR2 LQKENI. This CDR3 reads CASSPRDRDNYGYTF. In nucleotides, the CDR3 is TGTGCCAGCTCACCACGAGACAGGGATAACTATGGCTACACCTTC.

V gene TRBV11-2 combines with J gene TRBJ1-2; D not resolved. Germline V CDR1 and CDR2: SGHAT, FQNNGV. This CDR3 contains 13 residues. Between the trimmed V and J ends, which lost 5 bases and 3 bases, there was a span of 10 bases. CDR3 sequence reads: CASSQGLDYGYTF. The DNA for the CDR3 is TGTGCCAGCAGCCAAGGACTTGACTATGGCTACACCTTC.

The chain joins TRBV5-6 to TRBJ1-2, with D possibly being TRBD1 (6 bases). The ends were cut back, 0 bases at V and 8 bases at J, with 11 bases in the middle. CDR1 is SGHDT and CDR2 is YYEEEE in the germline V gene. CDR3 length equals 13 residues. CDR3 nucleotides: TGTGCCAGCAGCTTGGGCAGGGGTTGGGGCTACACCTTC. This sequence encodes CASSLGRGWGYTF.

The gene calls are TRBV4-1 and TRBJ2-7; 9 bases are shared with TRBD1. Losses at the gene ends were 1 base for V and 4 bases for J; bases not matched to a gene: 8. From germline, CDR1 is MGHRA and CDR2 YSYEKL. The CDR3 totals 16 residues. This CDR3 reads CASSQAGGQGRYEQYF. As DNA, the CDR3 is TGCGCCAGCAGCCAAGCGGGGGGACAGGGTAGATACGAGCAGTACTTC.

The rearrangement links TRBV27 to TRBJ2-3, with TRBD2 matching 13 bases. This CDR3 contains 16 residues. Germline lookup yields CDR1 MNHEY and CDR2 SMNVEV (reference sequence). V lost 2 bases, J lost 6 bases, and 5 bases stayed unmatched. Written as DNA, the CDR3 is TGTGCCAGCAGTTTAACTAGCGGGGGGGCCCCGGATACGCAGTATTTT. Translating it yields CASSLTSGGAPDTQYF.

Concerning this clone itself: The junction does not match germline at one end; this may be a read error. This sequence joins TRBV5-1 and TRBJ1-1; 8 positions agree with TRBD1. The CDR3 runs 15 residues. Germline lookup yields CDR1 SGHRS and CDR2 YFSETQ. CDR3 sequence reads: CASGLGQGRVTEAFF. CDR3 in DNA: TGCGCCAGCGGCTTAGGACAGGGCCGTGTGACTGAAGCTTTCTTT.

This clone appeared a single time. The sample has other DNA sequences that encode this CDR3 too. The V call is TRBV28, the J call TRBJ1-2; tentatively, D is TRBD1 (5 bases). This CDR3 spans 14 amino acids. Trimming pared 4 bases from V and 0 bases from J, leaving 9 bases between. The germline CDR1 and CDR2 sequences are MDHEN and SYDVKM. For the CDR3, the DNA is TGTGCCAGCAGTTGGGGGGGAGCTAACTATGGCTACACCTTC. Protein product: CASSWGGANYGYTF.

Worth noting for this clone: One junction end does not reproduce the germline sequence, and a read error may be involved. The rearrangement joins TRBV7-9 to TRBJ2-5, with a tentative D call TRBD2 (5 bases). The CDR3 contains 14 residues. Germline-derived CDR1 and CDR2 are SEHNR and FQNEAQ (reference sequence). The CDR3 loop is CSSSHPAEQETQYF. The CDR3 DNA follows: TGTTCCAGCAGCCACCCAGCGGAACAAGAGACCCAGTACTTC.

This clone was observed a handful of times. V and J are TRBV5-5 and TRBJ2-2; D is possibly TRBD1 (5 bases). This CDR3 comprises 14 residues. Trimming removed 1 base from V and 9 bases from J, with 13 bases in between. Germline CDR1 reads SGHKS; CDR2 reads YYEKEE (reference sequence). As DNA, the CDR3 is TGTGCCAGCAGCTTGCGGCAGGGAAACCGGGAGCTGTTTTTT. Protein sequence: CASSLRQGNRELFF. Full variable domain (missing parts from reference TRBV5-5 and TRBJ2-2): DAGVTQSPTHLIKTRGQQVTLRCSPISGHKSVSWYQQVLGQGPQFIFQYYEKEERGRGNFPDRFSARQFPNYSSELNVNALLLGDSALYLCASSLRQGNRELFFGEGSRLTVL.

CDR3 coding DNA: TGTGCCAGCAGCTTGGCAGGCACCAATGAGCAGTTCTTC. This encodes CASSLAGTNEQFF. The chain couples TRBV7-2 to TRBJ2-1; no reliable D call. V lost 3 bases, J lost 6 bases, and 9 bases lay in between. CDR3 length equals 13 residues. In germline, CDR1 is SGHTA, CDR2 FQGNSA.

The chain has TRBV9 and TRBJ1-1; D call uncertain. Germline V gene sequence: CDR1 SGDLS, CDR2 YYNGEE. V was clipped by 3 bases and J by 9 bases, with 12 bases between them. There are 12 residues in the CDR3. CDR3 sequence: CASSAPGKQAFF. As DNA, the CDR3 is TGTGCCAGCAGCGCCCCGGGGAAACAAGCTTTCTTT. The variable domain in full, with the rest retrieved from reference TRBV9 and TRBJ1-1, is DSGVTQTPKHLITATGQRVTLRCSPRSGDLSVYWYQQSLDQGLQFLIQYYNGEERAKGNILERFSAQQFPDLHSELNLSSLELGDSALYFCASSAPGKQAFFGQGTRLTVV.

The chain employs TRBV6-5 and TRBJ1-2, with D possibly being TRBD1 (6 bases). The CDR3 has 15 amino acids. Germline CDR1 MNHEY, CDR2 SVGAGI. V was clipped by 5 bases and J by 5 bases, with 18 bases between them. The DNA of the CDR3 is TGTGCCAGCAGTCCCTTCGGGGGGGCCAATTATGGCTACACCTTC. This gives the protein CASSPFGGANYGYTF.

The genes are TRBV25-1 and TRBJ2-7; a possible D gene is TRBD1 (6 bases). Germline-derived CDR1 and CDR2 are MGHDK and SYGVNS. V lost 3 bases to trimming and J lost 7 bases, with 19 bases between them. The CDR3 length is 15 residues. Written as DNA, the CDR3 is TGTGCCAGCAGTGACAGGGGATCAGGCCATTATGAGCAGTACTTC. It yields the protein CASSDRGSGHYEQYF.

This sequence joins TRBV29-1 and TRBJ2-1, with 9 positions matching TRBD2. CDR3 length: 18 residues. After removal of 7 bases from V and 3 bases from J, the junction contained 19 bases not matched to a gene. Per the germline V gene, CDR1 is SQVTM and CDR2 is ANQGSEA. CDR3 in amino acids: CSGLSGSGTGGGYNEQFF. The CDR3 DNA is TGCAGCGGACTTAGCGGGAGTGGGACCGGTGGAGGCTACAATGAGCAGTTCTTC.

V and J are TRBV10-2 and TRBJ1-2; no definite D call. The CDR3 has 11 residues. Per germline, CDR1 WSHSY and CDR2 SAAADI. Trimming removed 4 bases from V and 7 bases from J, with 7 bases in between. CDR3 protein: CASSVSGGYTF. For the CDR3, the DNA is TGCGCCAGCAGTGTATCGGGTGGCTACACCTTC.

This clone was detected only a few times. The chain has TRBV19 and TRBJ2-7; weak D call: TRBD1 (5 bases). From germline, CDR1 is LNHDA and CDR2 SQIVND (reference sequence). Deletions cut 3 bases from V and 0 bases from J, with 9 bases between. The CDR3 contains 14 residues. The CDR3 sequence is CASSISDTSYEQYF. CDR3 sequence (DNA): TGTGCCAGTAGTATCTCGGACACCTCCTACGAGCAGTACTTC.

The chain is built from TRBV28 and TRBJ2-7; a weak D match, TRBD1 (6 bases). This CDR3 comprises 16 residues. V lost 5 bases to trimming and J lost 4 bases, with 21 bases between them. CDR1 and CDR2 (germline): MDHEN, SYDVKM. The CDR3 is CASSPGARQLRYEQYF. In DNA form, the CDR3 reads TGTGCCAGCAGTCCAGGGGCGAGACAGCTCAGGTACGAGCAGTACTTC.

The rearrangement links TRBV14 to TRBJ1-2; D remains ambiguous. Trimming removed 4 bases from V and 4 bases from J, with 16 bases in between. This CDR3 is built from 15 residues. Germline V gene data show CDR1 as SGHDN and CDR2 as FVKESK. CDR3 bases: TGTGCCAGCAGCCCTCCTTGGGCAGCTCCCTATGGCTACACCTTC. Translation: CASSPPWAAPYGYTF. Based on the CDR3 plus reference TRBV14 and TRBJ1-2, the full variable domain is EAGVTQFPSHSVIEKGQTVTLRCDPISGHDNLYWYRRVMGKEIKFLLHFVKESKQDESGMPNNRFLAERTGGTYSTLKVQPAELEDSGVYFCASSPPWAAPYGYTFGSGTRLTVV.

The chain is built from TRBV28 and TRBJ2-7, with 9 bases fitting TRBD2. V shed 6 bases and J 5 bases; nucleotides not matched to a gene: 17. Germline CDR1 reads MDHEN; CDR2 reads SYDVKM. The CDR3 runs to 17 residues. CDR3 in amino acids: CASSLLSGRGGVDEQYF. CDR3 DNA sequence: TGTGCCAGCAGCCTACTTAGCGGGAGAGGCGGAGTGGACGAGCAGTACTTC.

The chain recombines TRBV4-3 with TRBJ2-3, with 7 bases identical to TRBD2. The germline V gene encodes CDR1 LGHNA and CDR2 YSLEER. CDR3 size: 16 residues. V shed 1 base and J 4 bases; nucleotides not matched to a gene: 8. The CDR3 nucleotides read TGCGCCAGCAGCCAAGTACGGGGGGTAGGGCCAGATACGCAGTATTTT. Translated: CASSQVRGVGPDTQYF.

J is TRBJ1-6 and V is TRBV23-1, with D possibly TRBD1 on 6 matching bases. TRBV23-1 is treated as an ORF (open reading frame) with a function not yet certain. Deletions cut 3 bases from V and 0 bases from J, with 21 bases between. This CDR3 has 20 amino acids. The CDR3 bases are TGCGCCAGCAGTCAGAACCAGCGACAGGCGACGAGCTCCTATAATTCACCCCTCCACTTT. This sequence encodes CASSQNQRQATSSYNSPLHF.

This chain uses TRBV19 with TRBJ2-1; unclear D gene. The V end was cut by 4 bases, the J end by 9 bases, with 13 bases between. The length of the CDR3 is 13 residues. Germline loops: CDR1 LNHDA, CDR2 SQIVND (reference sequence). The CDR3 region has the DNA TGTGCCAGTAGTAGCTACAAGCGTTCTGAGCAGTTCTTC. Translation: CASSSYKRSEQFF.

In its sample, this clone was seen a few times. The J gene is TRBJ1-1, the V gene TRBV7-6; D perhaps matches TRBD1 (5 bases). Germline assignment: CDR1 SGHVS and CDR2 FNYEAQ. The CDR3 covers 15 residues. The germline V and J ends were trimmed by 1 base and 1 base, with 10 bases remaining between them. CDR3 in DNA: TGTGCCAGCAGCTTAGGGTGGGGCAGGAACACTGAAGCTTTCTTT. This encodes CASSLGWGRNTEAFF.

The V and J genes are TRBV4-2 and TRBJ2-5; D is possibly TRBD2 (6 bases). Trimming pared 2 bases from V and 7 bases from J, leaving 17 bases between. CDR1 LGHNA and CDR2 YNFKEQ come from the germline V gene. CDR3 length: 15 residues. CDR3: CASSQSSRAGWTQYF. CDR3 coding DNA: TGTGCCAGCAGCCAATCTTCCAGGGCGGGGTGGACCCAGTACTTC.

The chain is built from TRBV6-5 and TRBJ2-7; TRBD1 matches 10 bases. The ends lost 6 bases at V and 13 bases at J; junction bases unmatched: 12. The CDR3 spans 13 residues. Per germline, CDR1 MNHEY and CDR2 SVGAGI. CDR3 bases: TGTGCCAGCAGCACCTCGGGACAGGGGCGTGGATACTTC. Translated: CASSTSGQGRGYF.

The chain links TRBV30 to TRBJ2-7, with TRBD2 matching over 13 bases. Germline values: CDR1 GTSNPN, CDR2 SVGIG (reference sequence). The V segment lost 0 bases and the J segment 3 bases; nucleotides outside the gene matches: 14. The CDR3 is 19 amino acids. DNA for the CDR3: TGTGCCTGGAGTGTAAAAGTCCCGGGACTAGCGGGGAAAAACTACGAGCAGTACTTC. Translated: CAWSVKVPGLAGKNYEQYF.